A single sample gave rise to the 6 T cell receptor beta chains below, sequenced in a study of blood T cell repertoires in COVID-19. TCRdb's table, derived via immunoSEQ multiplex PCR, lists solely in-frame clones and lacks some. The sample lists about 300,000 clones; around nine tenths were seen once. The sequenced sample was peripheral blood. Receptor source: a woman in her twenties or thirties with COVID-19, enrolled during active disease.

The V call is TRBV11-2, the J call TRBJ2-1; D may be TRBD1 (6 bases). V was pared by 6 bases and J by 8 bases, with 14 bases between. The CDR3 runs to 13 residues. Germline loops: CDR1 SGHAT, CDR2 FQNNGV. The CDR3 sequence is CASSPTGFHEQFF. The DNA of the CDR3 is TGTGCCAGCAGTCCCACAGGGTTTCATGAGCAGTTCTTC.

The CDR3 spells CASRRGANTGELFF. The CDR3 DNA reads TGTGCCAGCAGGCGGGGAGCTAACACCGGGGAGCTGTTTTTT. J is TRBJ2-2 and V is TRBV3-1 (or the pseudogene TRBV3-2), with D perhaps matching TRBD2 (6 bases). V lost 6 bases, J lost 2 bases, and 10 bases lay in between. Germline V CDR1 and CDR2: LGHDT, YNNKEL (reference sequence). The CDR3 loop spans 14 amino acids.

The V call is TRBV7-2, the J call TRBJ1-4, with D possibly TRBD1 on 6 matching bases. The CDR3 spans 16 residues. Germline lookup yields CDR1 SGHTA and CDR2 FQGNSA. The V end lost 2 bases, the J end lost 9 bases, and 19 bases lay between the germline ends. The CDR3 sequence is CASSLNGGANVQKLFF. In DNA, the CDR3 is TGTGCCAGCAGCTTAAATGGGGGCGCAAATGTTCAAAAACTGTTTTTT.

In regard to this clone: Other nucleotide sequences in the sample specify the same CDR3. The J gene is TRBJ1-5, the V gene TRBV5-6; TRBD1 agrees at 9 bases. Germline CDR1 and CDR2: SGHDT and YYEEEE. The CDR3 contains 14 residues. J lost 4 bases, V lost 4 bases, and 3 bases had no gene match. The CDR3 DNA reads as TGTGCCAGCAGCCCCGGGACAGGGAATCAGCCCCAGCATTTT. This gives the protein CASSPGTGNQPQHF.

The chain has TRBV4-2 and TRBJ2-7; 8 positions match TRBD2. Looked up from germline, CDR1 is LGHNA and CDR2 is YNFKEQ. There are 15 residues in the CDR3. The junction had 5 bases not matched to a gene; V was cut back by 2 bases and J by 2 bases. The CDR3 is CASSQYSGAAYEQYV. CDR3 bases: TGTGCCAGCAGCCAATATAGCGGGGCGGCCTACGAGCAGTACGTC.

V is TRBV5-5 and J is TRBJ1-4; TRBD1 matches at 9 bases. This CDR3 has 14 amino acids. CDR1 SGHKS and CDR2 YYEKEE come from the germline V gene (reference sequence). The junction had 4 bases not matched to a gene; V was cut back by 4 bases and J by 6 bases. This chain's CDR3 is CASSQGQGYEKLFF. In DNA, the CDR3 is TGTGCCAGCAGCCAGGGACAGGGATATGAAAAACTGTTTTTT.